This TCR beta chain is drawn from a study of blood T cell repertoires in COVID-19 (dated by TCRdb to 2018 to 2020). Background on the whole study: Samples covering the acute and convalescent phases of COVID-19 were provided by collaborators in the United States, Italy and Spain. The sample metadata nearly always contained a de-identified subject ID, COVID-19 status, age in years and sex. The repertoires were made available in a free public database intended to serve as a resource for research on the immune response to SARS-CoV-2. Subjects who had been exposed to COVID-19, were actively infected with it, or had recovered from it provided the deeply sampled blood TCRbeta repertoires that made up the dataset. Samples were obtained from the ongoing ImmuneRACE study (first 160 participants) and from 1,000 to 1,500 subjects provided by 6 global collaborators. HLA class I and class II types, where available, came from metadata supplied by the sample provider rather than from assay-based typing. The material from the prospective study consisted of cDNA or gDNA derived from T cells, B-cell-depleted T cells, or PBMCs. The paper's findings and limits, for the study overall: Clinical and demographic metadata were provided uncurated, with the amount varying by source and participant.

To note about this clone: Its antigen specificity is not known. Base qualities are missing; no much larger clone stands one base away.

Another Seattle source contributed samples from volunteer blood donors who had recovered from COVID-19. Collaborating institutions collected whole blood in K2EDTA tubes following their own protocols. For TCRbeta analysis, collaborators shipped samples as frozen whole blood, isolated PBMCs, or DNA extracted from either of those sample types. The germline V gene (reference sequence) gives CDR1 as MNHEY and CDR2 as SMNVEV. The CDR3 starts with the cysteine, ends with the phenylalanine, and has 14 residues. The kept DNA is CDR3 alone, 42 bases in frame from the first base. Trimming removed 0 bases from V and 0 bases from J, leaving 5 bases between the germline ends. The immunoSEQ Assay, a bias-controlled multiplex PCR, was used to amplify TCRbeta CDR3 regions from genomic DNA. Turning to the authors' computational methods: Nucleated cell counts per sample were estimated from amplification of reference gene primers within the assay. Sequence reads were collapsed and filtered to measure the absolute abundance of every unique TCRbeta CDR3 rearrangement. Productive Simpson clonality was computed per sample as the square root of Simpson's diversity index over productive rearrangements. As stored in TCRdb, this immuneACCESS dataset retains in-frame rearrangements with V and J assigned. A fraction of the clones does not appear; measured against another copy, unresolved V genes explain less than half of the discrepancy, and the remainder lacks a known reason. The DNA was the basis for D and trimming; V, J and clone size are from that table. A total of fewer than 350,000 clones appear in this sample, around 85% of them only once. Approximately 2.2% of the sample belongs to the ten largest clones.

The receptor was derived from a woman under 40 who had recovered from COVID-19. The rearranged segments are TRBV27 and TRBJ1-1; the D gene lacks a confident call. Sequences were obtained from peripheral blood. The CDR3 has the sequence CASSLSRVNTEAFF. Here is the DNA: TGTGCCAGCAGTTTATCTCGGGTGAACACTGAAGCTTTCTTT.